A selection of T cell receptor beta chains follows, all from one sample in a study of blood T cell repertoires in COVID-19. Sequencing was performed with immunoSEQ multiplex PCR; in TCRdb, only in-frame clones are kept and a portion is missing. This table has 35,000 to 45,000 clones, over 85% appearing once. The sequenced sample consisted of peripheral blood. These receptors originate from a middle-aged man with COVID-19, enrolled during active disease. Both conserved end residues are part of each CDR3. The order of the fields is CDR3 protein, CDR3 DNA, D gene, J gene, clone size, V gene. D genes are given only for firm matches. Clone size is not always given. Where it is, it says once, few, many or a class for expanded clones.

cdr3_aa: CSAPFRGTQYF
cdr3_nt: TGCAGTGCTCCTTTTAGAGGCACGCAGTATTTT
d_call: .
j_call: TRBJ2-3
clone_size: .
v_call: TRBV20-1

cdr3_aa: CASSLTRREMGYEQYF
cdr3_nt: TGTGCCAGCAGTTTAACCAGGCGGGAGATGGGTTACGAGCAGTACTTC
d_call: TRBD2
j_call: TRBJ2-7
clone_size: few
v_call: TRBV27

cdr3_aa: CASSELVQGEAFF
cdr3_nt: TGTGCCAGCAGTGAACTCGTGCAGGGGGAAGCTTTCTTT
d_call: .
j_call: TRBJ1-1
clone_size: once
v_call: TRBV6-1

cdr3_aa: CASNLGSTNEKLFF
cdr3_nt: TGCGCCAGCAACCTAGGTTCAACTAATGAAAAACTGTTTTTT
d_call: .
j_call: TRBJ1-4
clone_size: .
v_call: TRBV5-1

cdr3_aa: CASSLSLGGLGEKLFF
cdr3_nt: TGTGCCAGCAGTTTATCCCTCGGGGGGCTAGGGGAAAAACTGTTTTTT
d_call: .
j_call: TRBJ1-4
clone_size: .
v_call: TRBV27

cdr3_aa: CASSMGLAGVYEQYF
cdr3_nt: TGTGCCAGCAGTATGGGACTAGCGGGAGTTTACGAGCAGTACTTC
d_call: TRBD2
j_call: TRBJ2-7
clone_size: .
v_call: TRBV28

cdr3_aa: CASSKYEGVVTQYF
cdr3_nt: TGTGCCAGCAGCAAATACGAGGGGGTGGTGACGCAGTATTTT
d_call: .
j_call: TRBJ2-3
clone_size: .
v_call: TRBV21-1

cdr3_aa: CASSLARLAVYNEQFF
cdr3_nt: TGTGCCAGTAGTCTCGCTCGACTAGCGGTGTACAATGAGCAGTTCTTC
d_call: TRBD2
j_call: TRBJ2-1
clone_size: .
v_call: TRBV19

cdr3_aa: CASSLQGPDEQYF
cdr3_nt: TGTGCCAGCAGCTTACAGGGGCCCGACGAGCAGTACTTC
d_call: .
j_call: TRBJ2-7
clone_size: .
v_call: TRBV7-9

cdr3_aa: CASRGGYYSSSYNEQFF
cdr3_nt: TGTGCCAGCAGAGGAGGGTACTACTCTAGCTCCTACAATGAGCAGTTCTTC
d_call: .
j_call: TRBJ2-1
clone_size: .
v_call: TRBV2

cdr3_aa: CASSPGWDRKNTGELFF
cdr3_nt: TGTGCCAGCAGTCCCGGATGGGACAGAAAGAACACCGGGGAGCTGTTTTTT
d_call: TRBD1
j_call: TRBJ2-2
clone_size: .
v_call: TRBV28

cdr3_aa: CASSLGINRVRYF
cdr3_nt: TGTGCCAGCAGCTTAGGCATCAACAGGGTTAGGTACTTC
d_call: .
j_call: TRBJ2-7
clone_size: .
v_call: TRBV7-2

cdr3_aa: CASTKIRETGELFF
cdr3_nt: TGTGCCAGCACTAAAATCAGGGAAACCGGGGAGCTGTTTTTT
d_call: .
j_call: TRBJ2-2
clone_size: .
v_call: TRBV6-5

cdr3_aa: CASSLDSVYEQYF
cdr3_nt: TGCGCCAGCAGCTTGGATTCCGTCTACGAGCAGTACTTC
d_call: .
j_call: TRBJ2-7
clone_size: .
v_call: TRBV5-1

cdr3_aa: CASSLLAVTYNEQFF
cdr3_nt: TGTGCCAGCAGCTTACTAGCGGTAACCTACAATGAGCAGTTCTTC
d_call: TRBD2
j_call: TRBJ2-1
clone_size: .
v_call: TRBV7-3

cdr3_aa: CASSLSGSYEQYF
cdr3_nt: TGTGCCAGCAGCCTGAGCGGGAGCTACGAGCAGTACTTC
d_call: TRBD2
j_call: TRBJ2-7
clone_size: .
v_call: TRBV7-2

cdr3_aa: CASSPGSGGRNTDTQYF
cdr3_nt: TGCGCCAGCAGCCCCGGCTCTGGCGGGAGAAACACAGATACGCAGTATTTT
d_call: TRBD2
j_call: TRBJ2-3
clone_size: once
v_call: TRBV4-1

cdr3_aa: CASSARGTYMNTEAFF
cdr3_nt: TGTGCCAGTAGTGCCAGGGGCACCTACATGAACACTGAAGCTTTCTTT
d_call: .
j_call: TRBJ1-1
clone_size: once
v_call: TRBV19

cdr3_aa: CASSRGTGDLLGYEQYF
cdr3_nt: TGTGCCAGTAGTAGGGGGACAGGGGATCTCCTTGGCTACGAGCAGTACTTC
d_call: TRBD1
j_call: TRBJ2-7
clone_size: .
v_call: TRBV19

cdr3_aa: CASIPASGRDEQFF
cdr3_nt: TGTGCCAGCATTCCGGCTAGCGGGAGGGATGAGCAGTTCTTC
d_call: TRBD2
j_call: TRBJ2-1
clone_size: .
v_call: TRBV2

cdr3_aa: CASSRLGANVLTF
cdr3_nt: TGTGCCAGCAGCCGTCTTGGGGCCAACGTCCTGACTTTC
d_call: .
j_call: TRBJ2-6
clone_size: .
v_call: TRBV3-1/TRBV3-2

cdr3_aa: CSVPRLAGAYEQYF
cdr3_nt: TGCAGCGTTCCCCGACTAGCGGGGGCTTACGAGCAGTACTTC
d_call: TRBD2
j_call: TRBJ2-7
clone_size: .
v_call: TRBV29-1

cdr3_aa: CASSEAYRTFSTDTQYF
cdr3_nt: TGTGCCAGCAGTGAAGCGTACAGAACCTTTAGCACAGATACGCAGTATTTT
d_call: .
j_call: TRBJ2-3
clone_size: .
v_call: TRBV6-1

cdr3_aa: CASSPGTGGVYGYTF
cdr3_nt: TGTGCCAGCAGCCCGGGGACAGGGGGCGTCTATGGCTACACCTTC
d_call: TRBD1
j_call: TRBJ1-2
clone_size: .
v_call: TRBV14

cdr3_aa: CASSEQRDTYEQYF
cdr3_nt: TGTGCCAGCAGTGAACAGCGGGACACCTACGAGCAGTACTTC
d_call: .
j_call: TRBJ2-7
clone_size: .
v_call: TRBV2

cdr3_aa: CASTGGTAQTQYF
cdr3_nt: TGTGCCAGCACTGGCGGGACAGCCCAGACCCAGTACTTC
d_call: .
j_call: TRBJ2-5
clone_size: few
v_call: TRBV2

cdr3_aa: CSARAQGSGHYEQYF
cdr3_nt: TGCAGCGCACGGGCACAGGGGTCTGGACACTACGAGCAGTACTTC
d_call: TRBD1
j_call: TRBJ2-7
clone_size: once
v_call: TRBV29-1

cdr3_aa: CASSSGGEQYF
cdr3_nt: TGTGCCAGCAGTTCCGGGGGGGAGCAGTACTTC
d_call: TRBD2
j_call: TRBJ2-7
clone_size: .
v_call: TRBV28

cdr3_aa: CASSLDGQGEKLFF
cdr3_nt: TGCGCCAGCAGCTTGGATGGACAGGGTGAAAAACTGTTTTTT
d_call: TRBD1
j_call: TRBJ1-4
clone_size: .
v_call: TRBV5-1

cdr3_aa: CASGRRDSNSNQPQHF
cdr3_nt: TGTGCCAGTGGACGCCGGGACAGCAATAGCAATCAGCCCCAGCATTTT
d_call: TRBD1
j_call: TRBJ1-5
clone_size: .
v_call: TRBV19

cdr3_aa: CASSAVSYGYTF
cdr3_nt: TGTGCCAGCAGTGCAGTCTCCTATGGCTACACCTTC
d_call: .
j_call: TRBJ1-2
clone_size: .
v_call: TRBV2

cdr3_aa: CASSLTVPNSPLHF
cdr3_nt: TGTGCCAGCAGCTTGACAGTGCCTAATTCACCCCTCCACTTT
d_call: .
j_call: TRBJ1-6
clone_size: .
v_call: TRBV7-9

cdr3_aa: CASSLGLADPLYEQYF
cdr3_nt: TGTGCCAGCAGCTTAGGACTAGCGGATCCACTCTACGAGCAGTACTTC
d_call: TRBD2
j_call: TRBJ2-7
clone_size: .
v_call: TRBV7-2

cdr3_aa: CASSEQGTVAGYTF
cdr3_nt: TGTGCCAGCAGTGAACAAGGGACTGTCGCAGGCTACACCTTC
d_call: .
j_call: TRBJ1-2
clone_size: few
v_call: TRBV6-1

cdr3_aa: CASSPYPDISPDGGSYEQYF
cdr3_nt: TGTGCCAGCAGCCCCTACCCCGATATTTCCCCGGACGGAGGCTCCTACGAGCAGTACTTC
d_call: .
j_call: TRBJ2-7
clone_size: .
v_call: TRBV27

cdr3_aa: CASSPKLRPPRNEQFF
cdr3_nt: TGTGCCAGCTCACCAAAGCTCAGGCCCCCCCGCAATGAGCAGTTCTTC
d_call: .
j_call: TRBJ2-1
clone_size: .
v_call: TRBV18

cdr3_aa: CASSFTGGPTDTQYF
cdr3_nt: TGCGCCAGCAGCTTCACGGGAGGTCCCACAGATACGCAGTATTTT
d_call: TRBD2
j_call: TRBJ2-3
clone_size: .
v_call: TRBV5-1

cdr3_aa: CASTGQVYEQYF
cdr3_nt: TGTGCCAGCACGGGACAGGTTTACGAGCAGTACTTC
d_call: TRBD1
j_call: TRBJ2-7
clone_size: .
v_call: TRBV6-5

cdr3_aa: CSVRGAGNEQFF
cdr3_nt: TGCAGCGTCCGAGGGGCGGGGAATGAGCAGTTCTTC
d_call: .
j_call: TRBJ2-1
clone_size: once
v_call: TRBV29-1

cdr3_aa: CASSFGGRARDTQYF
cdr3_nt: TGTGCCAGCAGCTTCGGGGGGCGAGCTAGAGATACGCAGTATTTT
d_call: .
j_call: TRBJ2-3
clone_size: .
v_call: TRBV5-4

cdr3_aa: CAISGQGRTGANVLTF
cdr3_nt: TGTGCCATCAGTGGACAGGGTAGGACTGGGGCCAACGTCCTGACTTTC
d_call: TRBD1
j_call: TRBJ2-6
clone_size: .
v_call: TRBV10-3

cdr3_aa: CASSQDQWRSITGELFF
cdr3_nt: TGTGCCAGCAGCCAAGATCAATGGAGATCAATAACCGGGGAGCTGTTTTTT
d_call: .
j_call: TRBJ2-2
clone_size: .
v_call: TRBV14

cdr3_aa: CASSLVPGLAPRGETQYF
cdr3_nt: TGTGCCAGCAGCTTGGTGCCGGGACTAGCGCCGAGGGGAGAGACCCAGTACTTC
d_call: TRBD2
j_call: TRBJ2-5
clone_size: .
v_call: TRBV5-5

cdr3_aa: CASRPRRGAVDEQFF
cdr3_nt: TGTGCCAGCAGACCCCGCAGGGGAGCTGTCGATGAGCAGTTCTTC
d_call: .
j_call: TRBJ2-1
clone_size: few
v_call: TRBV7-8

cdr3_aa: CASSPSGGAQPQHF
cdr3_nt: TGTGCCAGCAGCCCGTCGGGGGGGGCACAGCCCCAGCATTTT
d_call: .
j_call: TRBJ1-5
clone_size: .
v_call: TRBV6-5